These 26 T cell receptor beta chains were all obtained from the same sample, sequenced in a study of T cells in Graves' hyperthyroidism and ophthalmopathy. RNA transcripts served as the template for amplifying TCR beta CDR3 regions. First-round RT-PCR with HTBI primers amplified the TCR CDR3 region. TCRdb ran MiXCR on the multiplex PCR reads and lists one entry per CDR3 protein. The sample has some 370,000 distinct CDR3 sequences, over 12% seen once; the top ten hold 25% to 30%. Sequencing input: blood. These receptors all stem from a man in his fifties or sixties with Graves' ophthalmopathy.

Comments on this clonotype: The junction departs from the called germline gene at one end, perhaps through a read error. The rearrangement links TRBV7-8 to TRBJ2-7; TRBD2 agrees at 7 bases. The CDR3 spans 16 residues. The germline gives CDR1 SGHVS, CDR2 FQNEAQ. The CDR3 region has the DNA TGTGCCAGCAACTTAGCGCTCCGGGGGGACTCCTACGAGCAGTACTTC. Protein product: CASNLALRGDSYEQYF.

This clonotype was recorded at least ten times. The genes are TRBV20-1 and TRBJ2-1; D is perhaps TRBD2 (6 bases). The CDR3 loop spans 15 amino acids. Trimming took off 6 bases at V and 2 bases at J, with 17 bases between the two ends. CDR1 and CDR2 (germline): DFQATT, SNEGSKA (reference sequence). CDR3 residues: CSASRGSGTYNEQFF. The CDR3, as DNA: TGCAGTGCCAGCCGGGGTAGCGGCACCTACAATGAGCAGTTCTTC.

This clonotype is a singleton in its sample. A much larger clone differs by one base, so this may be a read error. The rearrangement links TRBV20-1 to TRBJ1-5; 7 nucleotides match TRBD1. CDR3 size: 14 residues. Germline V gives CDR1 DFQATT, CDR2 SNEGSKA (reference sequence). Here the CDR3 reads CSATRGTSSQPQHF. DNA of the CDR3: TGCAGTGCCACCAGGGGGACGAGCAGTCAGCCCCAGCATTTT.

This clonotype was counted at least ten times. The rearrangement links TRBV3-1 to TRBJ1-1; 7 nucleotides match TRBD1. The CDR3 consists of 16 residues. Per the germline V gene, CDR1 is LGHDT and CDR2 is YNNKEL (reference sequence). V lost 1 base and J lost 0; bases outside the gene matches: 5. The CDR3 loop is CASSQAGTVMNTEAFF. DNA for the CDR3: TGTGCCAGCAGCCAAGCCGGGACAGTCATGAACACTGAAGCTTTCTTT.

This clonotype was picked up many times. This chain links TRBV5-1 with TRBJ1-2; TRBD1 aligns across 7 bases. Germline CDR1 SGHRS, CDR2 YFSETQ. V dropped 0 bases and J dropped 5; count of bases not matched to a gene: 10. The CDR3 contains 16 residues. The CDR3 here is CASSLGPAGTDYGYTF. CDR3 DNA: TGCGCCAGCAGCTTGGGACCCGCCGGGACAGATTATGGCTACACCTTC.

This clonotype was detected ten times or more. The chain joins TRBV3-1 to TRBJ2-3, with 9 bases identical to TRBD2. CDR1 and CDR2 (germline): LGHDT, YNNKEL (reference sequence). With 4 bases clipped from V and 2 bases from J, the junction kept 7 bases outside the gene matches. This CDR3 has 16 residues. CDR3 sequence: CASSLGAGGLTDTQYF. The CDR3 nucleotides are TGTGCCAGCAGCCTAGGAGCGGGAGGACTCACAGATACGCAGTATTTT.

The genes are TRBV11-2 and TRBJ2-1; 9 bases are a match to TRBD2. Germline values: CDR1 SGHAT, CDR2 FQNNGV. The CDR3 loop spans 17 amino acids. With 0 bases clipped from V and 5 bases from J, the junction kept 8 bases outside the gene matches. The CDR3 spells CASSLDRLAALNNEQFF. As DNA, the CDR3 is TGTGCCAGCAGCTTAGATAGACTAGCGGCCCTTAACAATGAGCAGTTCTTC. The full variable domain, in which reference TRBV11-2 and TRBJ2-1 provide the parts outside the CDR3, is EAGVAQSPRYKIIEKRQSVAFWCNPISGHATLYWYQQILGQGPKLLIQFQNNGVVDDSQLPKDRFSAERLKGVDSTLKIQPAKLEDSAVYLCASSLDRLAALNNEQFFGPGTRLTVL.

This clonotype came up many times. The genes are TRBV20-1 and TRBJ1-5, with 9 bases aligning to TRBD1. The CDR3 totals 14 residues. V trimming: 5 bases; J trimming: 5 bases; junction bases outside the gene matches: 7. Per germline, CDR1 DFQATT and CDR2 SNEGSKA (reference sequence). DNA for the CDR3: TGCAGTGCTTTAACAGGGGGCGCGGATCAGCCCCAGCATTTT. Translated: CSALTGGADQPQHF.

The chain combines TRBV24-1 with TRBJ2-7, with D tentatively TRBD1 or TRBD2 (5 bases each). Germline V gene data show CDR1 as KGHDR and CDR2 as SFDVKD. The CDR3 spans 16 residues. The V end lost 4 bases, the J end lost 0 bases, and 15 bases lay between the germline ends. DNA of the CDR3: TGTGCCACCAGTGACTCCGGGACGGGTGACTCCTACGAGCAGTACTTC. Residues: CATSDSGTGDSYEQYF.

The CDR3: CASKGSGNTGELFF. As DNA, the CDR3 is TGTGCCAGCAAAGGGAGTGGTAACACCGGGGAGCTGTTTTTT. The chain uses TRBV7-9 and TRBJ2-2; D is possibly TRBD2 (5 bases). The CDR3 is made up of 14 amino acids. V lost 7 bases and J lost 2, with 11 bases in between. The V gene's germline CDR1 is SEHNR and CDR2 FQNEAQ (reference sequence).

The sample holds a few counts of this clonotype. This may be a read error, as it is one base from a much larger clone. This chain connects TRBV11-3 to TRBJ1-1; 7 positions agree with TRBD1. The V segment lost 1 base and the J segment 1 base; nucleotides outside the gene matches: 18. Per the germline V gene, CDR1 is SGHNT and CDR2 is YENEEA. This CDR3 comprises 20 residues. The CDR3 nucleotides read TGTGCCAGCAGCTTAGGATACCCGGGATCAAGACAGGGAACGAACACTGAAGCTTTCTTT. The encoded protein is CASSLGYPGSRQGTNTEAFF.

The V call is TRBV6-1, the J call TRBJ1-2, with D unresolved. The CDR3 extends over 13 amino acids. Germline lookup yields CDR1 MNHNS and CDR2 SASEGT. Trimming took 5 bases from V and 4 from J, leaving 11 bases between them. CDR3 residues: CASSPSDVYGYTF. The CDR3, as DNA: TGTGCCAGCAGTCCATCGGACGTCTATGGCTACACCTTC.

This clonotype was counted ten times or more. V gene TRBV20-1 combines with J gene TRBJ2-7; tentative D call: TRBD1 (6 bases). CDR3 length equals 13 residues. V lost 5 bases, J lost 0 bases, and 11 bases lay in between. Germline CDR1 is DFQATT and CDR2 is SNEGSKA (reference sequence). This CDR3 is CSAPRGSSYEQYF. CDR3 coding DNA: TGCAGTGCTCCCAGGGGAAGCTCCTACGAGCAGTACTTC.

This clonotype came up many times. The chain uses TRBV20-1 and TRBJ2-1; D gene unclear. V lost 6 bases and J lost 7, with 19 bases in between. The CDR3 consists of 14 residues. The germline CDR1 and CDR2 sequences are DFQATT and SNEGSKA (reference sequence). CDR3 region: CSAPDLRSGNEQFF. CDR3 nucleotide sequence: TGCAGTGCCCCGGACCTACGCAGTGGGAATGAGCAGTTCTTC.

This clonotype was counted ten times or more. The chain couples TRBV27 to TRBJ2-7; 10 bases agree with TRBD2. V gave up 6 bases and J gave up 5 bases; unmatched junction bases: 10. The CDR3 is 15 residues long. CDR1 and CDR2 from the germline V gene are MNHEY and SMNVEV (reference sequence). The CDR3 reads CASSTLASGSDEQYF. CDR3 sequence (DNA): TGTGCCAGCAGCACGTTGGCTAGCGGGAGTGACGAGCAGTACTTC.

The table lists this clonotype with a few counts. The chain carries TRBV5-8 and TRBJ2-3; TRBD2 matches 9 bases. The germline CDR1 and CDR2 sequences are SGHTS and YDEGEE. The CDR3 sequence is 17 residues long. The trim removed 0 bases at V and 3 bases at J, leaving 8 bases unmatched. The CDR3 coding sequence is TGTGCCAGCAGCTTGGCCCTCTTTAGCGGGAGTACAGATACGCAGTATTTT. Its translation is CASSLALFSGSTDTQYF.

Ten or more counts support this clonotype. CDR3 amino acids: CASGRSTVAYNEQFF. The CDR3 bases are TGTGCTAGTGGTAGATCGACAGTAGCCTACAATGAGCAGTTCTTC. V is TRBV12-5 and J is TRBJ2-1; a weak D match, TRBD1 (5 bases). The V end lost 5 bases, the J end lost 2 bases, and 13 bases lay between the germline ends. Looked up from germline, CDR1 is LGHNT and CDR2 is FRNRAP. CDR3 length equals 15 residues.

The CDR3 loop is CASVLGGMEKLFF. CDR3 sequence (DNA): TGTGCCAGCGTCCTGGGAGGGATGGAAAAACTGTTTTTT. The gene calls are TRBV2 and TRBJ1-4; D not resolved. Trimming shortened V by 8 bases and J by 8 bases, and 15 bases separated the two germline ends. Per the germline V gene, CDR1 is SNHLY and CDR2 is FYNNEI. This CDR3 is built from 13 residues.

This clonotype has a count of ten or more. V usage is TRBV3-1 and J usage is TRBJ2-1, with TRBD1 identical over 10 bases. The germline V gene has CDR1 LGHDT and CDR2 YNNKEL (reference sequence). The V gene end was trimmed by 0 bases and the J gene end by 7 bases; junction bases not matched to a gene: 6. This CDR3 comprises 16 residues. CDR3 loop: CASSQEEGQGWNEQFF. The CDR3 region has the DNA TGTGCCAGCAGCCAAGAAGAGGGACAGGGGTGGAATGAGCAGTTCTTC.

This clonotype showed up many times. The chain couples TRBV7-8 to TRBJ2-7; TRBD2 aligns across 11 bases. CDR3 length equals 14 residues. The V segment lost 4 bases and the J segment 3 bases; nucleotides outside the gene matches: 2. Germline V gene lookup returns CDR1 SGHVS and CDR2 FQNEAQ. The CDR3 loop reads CASSSSGRRYEQYF. For the CDR3, the DNA is TGTGCCAGCAGCTCTAGCGGGAGGCGCTACGAGCAGTACTTC.

Ten or more counts support this clonotype. This rearrangement joins TRBV5-1 to TRBJ1-4, with D hard to call. Germline loops: CDR1 SGHRS, CDR2 YFSETQ. V lost 6 bases and J 2 bases, leaving 14 bases between the germline ends. The CDR3 totals 15 residues. The CDR3 DNA follows: TGCGCCAGCAAGGAGGCAGGCGGGACTAATGAAAAACTGTTTTTT. This gives the protein CASKEAGGTNEKLFF.

In its sample, this clonotype was seen many times. The chain recombines TRBV12-3 or TRBV12-4 with TRBJ1-6, with 10 bases fitting TRBD1. V lost 4 bases, J lost 9 bases, and 6 bases stayed unmatched. The CDR3 sequence is 15 residues long. The CDR3 DNA sequence: TGTGCCAGCAGTTCCGGACAGGGGGGTAGTTCACCCCTCCACTTT. Residues: CASSSGQGGSSPLHF.

In its sample, this clonotype was seen many times. The V call is TRBV12-3 or TRBV12-4, the J call TRBJ2-5; a weak D match, TRBD1 (6 bases). The CDR3 has 15 amino acids. Between the trimmed V and J ends, which lost 5 bases and 2 bases, there was a span of 15 bases. In DNA, the CDR3 is TGTGCCAGCAGTGACGAACAGGGAATTCAAGAGACCCAGTACTTC. Translating gives CASSDEQGIQETQYF.

In this sample, this clonotype turned up many times. The chain uses TRBV30 and TRBJ2-2; D could derive from TRBD1 or TRBD2 (5 bases each). V was cut by 4 bases and J by 8 bases, with 20 bases left in between. The CDR3 has 15 amino acids. The V gene's germline CDR1 is GTSNPN and CDR2 SVGIG (reference sequence). In DNA form, the CDR3 reads TGTGCCTGGAATCCGGGACCAGCTTGGGCAGGGGAGCTGTTTTTT. Protein sequence: CAWNPGPAWAGELFF. Full variable domain (rest looked up from reference TRBV30 and TRBJ2-2): SQTIHQWPATLVQPVGSPLSLECTVEGTSNPNLYWYRQAAGRGLQLLFYSVGIGQISSEVPQNLSASRPQDRQFILSSKKLLLSDSGFYLCAWNPGPAWAGELFFGEGSRLTVL.

This clonotype was seen repeatedly, ten times or more. The chain joins TRBV20-1 to TRBJ2-7; TRBD2 matches at 10 bases. Per germline, CDR1 DFQATT and CDR2 SNEGSKA (reference sequence). This CDR3 is 16 amino acids long. With V trimmed by 4 bases and J by 3 bases, 12 bases remained unmatched. CDR3 sequence reads: CSAIGPSSGSIYEQYF. The CDR3 DNA is TGCAGTGCTATAGGACCCTCTAGCGGGAGTATCTACGAGCAGTACTTC.

This clonotype has ten or more counts. This chain connects TRBV14 to TRBJ2-4; 11 bases match TRBD1. J gave up 3 bases and V 4 bases, and 5 bases lay outside the gene matches. Germline V gives CDR1 SGHDN, CDR2 FVKESK. The CDR3 runs to 16 residues. In DNA, the CDR3 is TGTGCCAGCAGCCTCACCGGGACAGGGGGCAAAAACATTCAGTACTTC. Residues: CASSLTGTGGKNIQYF. The whole variable domain, filled in from reference TRBV14 and TRBJ2-4, reads EAGVTQFPSHSVIEKGQTVTLRCDPISGHDNLYWYRRVMGKEIKFLLHFVKESKQDESGMPNNRFLAERTGGTYSTLKVQPAELEDSGVYFCASSLTGTGGKNIQYFGAGTRLSVL.